Shown below are 3 T cell receptor beta chains from a single sample sequenced in a study of early stage breast cancer tumors (dated by TCRdb to about 2017). The library was produced with the immunoSEQ multiplex PCR assay. TCRdb obtained this table from immuneACCESS and retained in-frame rearrangements with V and J assigned. These tables miss some clones; where compared with another copy, unresolved V genes account for less than half of the shortfall, and the remainder is unexplained. This sample lists about 31,000 clones; just under 75% were detected once. Jointly, the top ten make up roughly a tenth of the sample. The sample taken for sequencing was breast tumor tissue. These receptors came from a person aged 25 to 39 with breast cancer.

This chain uses TRBV7-8 with TRBJ2-2; 15 bases line up with TRBD2. J lost 6 bases, V lost 5 bases, and 13 bases had no gene match. Germline V lookup: CDR1 SGHVS, CDR2 FQNEAQ. This CDR3 comprises 19 residues. The CDR3 loop reads CASSPRRTSGRAVAGELFF. In DNA, the CDR3 is TGTGCCAGCAGCCCGCGGAGGACTAGCGGGAGGGCCGTGGCCGGGGAGCTGTTTTTT.

This clone showed up just a few times. This chain links TRBV4-2 with TRBJ1-2, with TRBD1 identical over 7 bases. J was trimmed by 4 bases and V by 0 bases; bases with no gene match: 5. The CDR3 length is 15 residues. The germline V gene has CDR1 LGHNA and CDR2 YNFKEQ. The CDR3 DNA sequence: TGTGCCAGCAGCCAAGACCAGGGGGGGGGCTATGGCTACACCTTC. Protein product: CASSQDQGGGYGYTF.

The rearrangement uses TRBV10-3 and TRBJ2-6; 9 positions agree with TRBD1. The CDR3 sequence is 16 residues long. Germline CDR1 reads ENHRY; CDR2 reads SYGVKD. V dropped 10 bases and J dropped 2; count of bases not matched to a gene: 9. CDR3: CATRTGAEAGANVLTF. For the CDR3, the DNA is TGTGCCACTAGGACAGGGGCAGAAGCTGGGGCCAACGTCCTGACTTTC.